Each of the 27 T cell receptor beta chains below was sequenced from the same sample in a study of early T cells in non-severe SARS-CoV-2 infection. MiXCR, applied by TCRdb to the 5' RACE reads, yields one record per CDR3 protein. The data show tens of thousands of distinct CDR3 sequences, 15% to 17% seen once. Specimen: whole blood. Receptors were obtained from an adult who was a healthcare worker with PCR-confirmed SARS-CoV-2 infection or an uninfected control (not recorded which).

This clonotype showed up just once. This chain connects TRBV20-1 to TRBJ1-1; maybe TRBD1 (6 bases). V was cut by 6 bases and J by 3 bases, with 14 bases left in between. CDR1 DFQATT and CDR2 SNEGSKA come from the germline V gene (reference sequence). The CDR3 length is 13 residues. The CDR3 sequence: CSAGDTFHTEAFF. CDR3 bases: TGCAGTGCCGGGGACACCTTTCACACTGAAGCTTTCTTT.

The table lists this clonotype with a few counts. The chain recombines TRBV28 with TRBJ1-2; D not certain. V gave up 5 bases and J gave up 2 bases, with 9 bases separating them. The CDR3 loop spans 13 amino acids. Germline V CDR1 and CDR2: MDHEN, SYDVKM. CDR3 loop: CASSLKGNYGYTF. The CDR3 bases are TGTGCCAGCAGTCTCAAGGGAAACTATGGCTACACCTTC.

The chain joins TRBV20-1 to TRBJ2-7; D is possibly TRBD1 or TRBD2 (6 bases each). In germline, CDR1 is DFQATT, CDR2 SNEGSKA (reference sequence). Trimming removed 6 bases at V and 2 bases at J, with 14 bases between. The CDR3 contains 13 residues. Written as DNA, the CDR3 is TGCAGTGCCCTGCGGGACACTCCCTACGAGCAGTACTTC. As protein: CSALRDTPYEQYF.

The J gene is TRBJ2-2, the V gene TRBV6-5, with D maybe TRBD1 (5 bases). CDR3 size: 14 residues. The V and J ends lost 6 bases and 1 base respectively, with 9 bases between them. From germline, CDR1 is MNHEY and CDR2 SVGAGI. As DNA, the CDR3 is TGTGCCAGCAGCTCCAGGGTGAACACCGGGGAGCTGTTTTTT. Amino acid sequence: CASSSRVNTGELFF.

This clonotype showed up just a few times. V gene TRBV11-2 combines with J gene TRBJ2-7; D uncertain. The CDR3 has 16 residues. V was shortened by 0 bases and J by 3 bases, with 15 bases between the two germline ends. Germline-derived CDR1 and CDR2 are SGHAT and FQNNGV. CDR3 residues: CASSLDSPPGVYEQYF. Here the CDR3 DNA reads TGTGCCAGCAGCTTAGATAGCCCCCCGGGCGTCTACGAGCAGTACTTC.

In this sample, this clonotype turned up a few times. One junction end disagrees with the germline gene, perhaps due to a read error. V gene TRBV20-1 combines with J gene TRBJ1-3, with 8 bases aligning to TRBD1. The CDR3 runs 14 residues. Germline lookup yields CDR1 DFQATT and CDR2 SNEGSKA (reference sequence). Here the CDR3 reads CSAQDRGSENTIYF. In DNA, the CDR3 is TGCAGTGCTCAAGACAGGGGTTCTGAAAACACCATATATTTT.

J is TRBJ2-5 and V is TRBV5-1; the D gene is possibly TRBD1 (6 bases). This CDR3 has 13 amino acids. Trimming stripped 4 bases from V and 4 bases from J, with 11 bases between. From germline, CDR1 is SGHRS and CDR2 YFSETQ. The CDR3 nucleotides are TGCGCCAGCAGCCTTCCGGACAGAGAGACCCAGTACTTC. This codes for CASSLPDRETQYF.

This clonotype has a count of ten or more. The rearrangement uses TRBV4-3 and TRBJ2-5; weak D call: TRBD2 (7 bases). CDR3 length: 13 residues. Per germline, CDR1 LGHNA and CDR2 YSLEER. Trimming cost V 4 bases and J 5 bases, with 11 bases left between them. CDR3 sequence (DNA): TGCGCCAGCAGCCGGACAGCGGGGGAGACCCAGTACTTC. It is translated as CASSRTAGETQYF.

The rearrangement joins TRBV5-8 to TRBJ2-5; TRBD1 agrees at 9 bases. The germline CDR1 and CDR2 sequences are SGHTS and YDEGEE. The CDR3 spans 16 residues. The junction had 12 bases not matched to a gene; V was cut back by 5 bases and J by 4 bases. CDR3 DNA sequence: TGTGCCAGCAGTACTTTGGGGACAGGGAGATTAGAGACCCAGTACTTC. Translation: CASSTLGTGRLETQYF.

This clonotype was detected only a few times. V is TRBV21-1 and J is TRBJ1-5. TRBV21-1 is given as a pseudogene. CDR3 length equals 16 residues. In DNA form, the CDR3 reads TGTGCCAGCAGCAAAGGAAACCGGGACTCCAATCAGCCCCAGCATTTT. Translated, it gives CASSKGNRDSNQPQHF.

A few counts support this clonotype. The chain carries TRBV5-1 and TRBJ2-4; weak D call: TRBD2 (5 bases). Looked up from germline, CDR1 is SGHRS and CDR2 is YFSETQ. V was trimmed by 0 bases and J by 3 bases, leaving 10 bases between them. The CDR3 is 15 residues long. The CDR3 loop is CASSLGGVGKNIQYF. The CDR3 DNA reads TGCGCCAGCAGCTTGGGGGGAGTTGGCAAAAACATTCAGTACTTC. Full variable domain (remainder filled in from reference TRBV5-1 and TRBJ2-4): KAGVTQTPRYLIKTRGQQVTLSCSPISGHRSVSWYQQTPGQGLQFLFEYFSETQRNKGNFPGRFSGRQFSNSRSEMNVSTLELGDSALYLCASSLGGVGKNIQYFGAGTRLSVL.

V and J are TRBV18 and TRBJ2-7, with 8 bases identical to TRBD1. Germline-derived CDR1 and CDR2 are KGHSH and LQKENI. After removal of 5 bases from V and 6 bases from J, the junction contained 6 bases not matched to a gene. The CDR3 runs to 13 residues. The CDR3: CASSDDRGGEQYF. The CDR3, as DNA: TGTGCCAGCTCAGACGACAGGGGTGGCGAGCAGTACTTC.

This clonotype occurred a few times. V gene TRBV5-1 combines with J gene TRBJ2-3; perhaps TRBD2 as D (7 bases). The V gene lost 4 bases and the J gene lost 2 bases, with 14 bases spanning the gap. The germline V gene encodes CDR1 SGHRS and CDR2 YFSETQ. The CDR3 has 15 residues. The CDR3 nucleotides are TGCGCCAGCAGCACGTCCGGGGGGCACACAGATACGCAGTATTTT. Translating gives CASSTSGGHTDTQYF.

This clonotype was picked up many times. The chain combines TRBV4-2 with TRBJ1-4; D not certain. Trimming cost V 4 bases and J 0 bases, with 9 bases left between them. The length of the CDR3 is 15 residues. From germline, CDR1 is LGHNA and CDR2 YNFKEQ. The CDR3 loop is CASSLGTATNEKLFF. In nucleotides, the CDR3 is TGTGCCAGCAGCCTCGGCACCGCAACTAATGAAAAACTGTTTTTT.

The J gene is TRBJ2-5, the V gene TRBV7-2; 11 nucleotides line up with TRBD1. J lost 2 bases, V lost 5 bases, and 4 bases had no gene match. The CDR3 consists of 15 residues. CDR1 is SGHTA and CDR2 is FQGNSA in the germline V gene. CDR3 nucleotides: TGTGCCAGCAGCCAGGACAGGGGGCGGCAAGAGACCCAGTACTTC. It codes for CASSQDRGRQETQYF. Full variable domain (outside the CDR3, taken from reference TRBV7-2 and TRBJ2-5): GAGVSQSPSNKVTEKGKDVELRCDPISGHTALYWYRQSLGQGLEFLIYFQGNSAPDKSGLPSDRFSAERTGGSVSTLTIQRTQQEDSAVYLCASSQDRGRQETQYFGPGTRLLVL.

The chain employs TRBV6-1 and TRBJ2-2; D not resolved. The length of the CDR3 is 15 residues. Germline CDR1 reads MNHNS; CDR2 reads SASEGT. V was clipped by 7 bases and J by 0 bases, with 12 bases between them. CDR3 DNA sequence: TGTGCCAGCAACGTGGCGCCTGCGAACACCGGGGAGCTGTTTTTT. It yields the protein CASNVAPANTGELFF.

This clonotype has just a few counts. The rearrangement links TRBV7-6 to TRBJ2-7; possibly TRBD1 for D (5 bases). Trimming took off 1 base at V and 5 bases at J, with 12 bases between the two ends. The CDR3 length is 14 residues. The germline gives CDR1 SGHVS, CDR2 FNYEAQ. CDR3 sequence reads: CASSLVTGRNEQYF. CDR3 sequence (DNA): TGTGCCAGCAGCTTAGTTACAGGAAGGAACGAGCAGTACTTC.

The J gene is TRBJ2-5, the V gene TRBV7-2; no reliable D call. Germline lookup yields CDR1 SGHTA and CDR2 FQGNSA. The CDR3 loop spans 14 amino acids. Trimming shortened V by 0 bases and J by 3 bases, and 8 bases separated the two germline ends. CDR3 coding DNA: TGTGCCAGCAGCTTAGCAGGACGTAAAGAGACCCAGTACTTC. Amino acid sequence: CASSLAGRKETQYF.

The chain couples TRBV5-5 to TRBJ2-7; tentatively, D is TRBD1 (6 bases). CDR1 is SGHKS and CDR2 is YYEKEE in the germline V gene (reference sequence). The V end lost 2 bases, the J end lost 3 bases, and 12 bases lay between the germline ends. This CDR3 has 14 amino acids. The CDR3, as DNA: TGTGCCAGCAGCTTCTCCGGGACAAACTACGAGCAGTACTTC. It codes for CASSFSGTNYEQYF.

The rearrangement joins TRBV11-3 to TRBJ1-4; perhaps TRBD1 as D (6 bases). The V and J ends lost 5 bases and 8 bases respectively, with 15 bases between them. This CDR3 spans 14 amino acids. Germline V gene data show CDR1 as SGHNT and CDR2 as YENEEA. The CDR3 reads CASSLAPTGEKLFF. CDR3 coding DNA: TGTGCCAGCAGCCTAGCCCCTACAGGGGAAAAACTGTTTTTT. Based on the CDR3 plus reference TRBV11-3 and TRBJ1-4, the full variable domain is EAGVVQSPRYKIIEKKQPVAFWCNPISGHNTLYWYLQNLGQGPELLIRYENEEAVDDSQLPKDRFSAERLKGVDSTLKIQPAELGDSAVYLCASSLAPTGEKLFFGSGTQLSVL.

This clonotype occurred many times. V is TRBV10-3 and J is TRBJ2-2; the D is unclear. V lost 3 bases to trimming and J lost 3 bases, with 8 bases between them. Per germline, CDR1 ENHRY and CDR2 SYGVKD. The CDR3 spans 14 residues. This CDR3 is CAISEISYTGELFF. DNA of the CDR3: TGTGCCATCAGTGAAATCAGCTACACCGGGGAGCTGTTTTTT.

As for this clonotype: This could be a read error, since a much larger clone is one nucleotide away. In DNA form, the CDR3 reads TGTGCCGGCAGTGAAAAGGGAAACACTGAAGCTTTCTTT. Translating it yields CAGSEKGNTEAFF. The chain uses TRBV6-1 and TRBJ1-1, with D unclear. This CDR3 has 13 residues. The germline CDR1 and CDR2 sequences are MNHNS and SASEGT.

This rearrangement joins TRBV11-2 to TRBJ2-2; TRBD1 or TRBD2 may be the D gene (5 bases each). With 6 bases removed from V and 4 bases from J, the gap between germline ends came to 12 bases. The CDR3 loop spans 14 amino acids. Germline values: CDR1 SGHAT, CDR2 FQNNGV. The CDR3 region is CASRPGGSTGELFF. CDR3 nucleotide sequence: TGTGCCAGCAGACCTGGGGGAAGCACCGGGGAGCTGTTTTTT.

This clonotype has just a few counts. This sequence joins TRBV6-5 and TRBJ2-2; perhaps TRBD1 as D (6 bases). Germline V gene sequence: CDR1 MNHEY, CDR2 SVGAGI. Trimming took off 6 bases at V and 8 bases at J, with 16 bases between the two ends. The CDR3 runs to 14 residues. CDR3 amino acids: CASSPTGGMGELFF. The CDR3 DNA sequence: TGTGCCAGCAGCCCGACAGGCGGAATGGGGGAGCTGTTTTTT.

This clonotype was observed at least ten times. This rearrangement joins TRBV29-1 to TRBJ2-2; D is perhaps TRBD2 (7 bases). Trimming removed 4 bases from V and 3 bases from J, with 15 bases in between. CDR1 and CDR2 from the germline V gene are SQVTM and ANQGSEA. This CDR3 has 15 residues. The CDR3 sequence is CSVGGSPGDTGELFF. The CDR3 coding sequence is TGCAGCGTTGGCGGGAGCCCAGGGGACACCGGGGAGCTGTTTTTT.

This clonotype was seen a few times. The chain combines TRBV27 with TRBJ2-1; 9 bases agree with TRBD2. Losses at the gene ends were 4 bases for V and 7 bases for J; bases not matched to a gene: 11. CDR3 length equals 16 residues. CDR1 MNHEY and CDR2 SMNVEV come from the germline V gene (reference sequence). CDR3 sequence: CASSSDPSGTVNEQFF. The CDR3 region has the DNA TGTGCCAGCAGTTCCGACCCTAGCGGGACCGTGAATGAGCAGTTCTTC.

This chain uses TRBV28 with TRBJ1-1; unclear D gene. Germline loops: CDR1 MDHEN, CDR2 SYDVKM. This CDR3 has 14 amino acids. Deletions cut 5 bases from V and 4 bases from J, with 14 bases between. The DNA of the CDR3 is TGTGCCAGCAGTCGGAAGGGAAGAACCACTGAAGCTTTCTTT. Protein sequence: CASSRKGRTTEAFF.